This passage covers 24 T cell receptor beta chains from one sample sequenced in a study of T cell changes during pregnancy in multiple sclerosis. Method: immunoSEQ multiplex PCR; TCRdb's copy keeps in-frame clones and lacks some. The sample has roughly 40,000 clones; 88% are singletons. Sample: CD4+ T cells from peripheral blood mononuclear cells, taken before pregnancy. These TCRs come from a female donor with multiple sclerosis, enrolled in a pregnancy study.

DNA for the CDR3: TGTGCCAGCAGCGCCGGGGCAATTGGGGGCCCCATGAACACTGAAGCTTTCTTT. It is translated as CASSAGAIGGPMNTEAFF. The chain uses TRBV7-9 and TRBJ1-1; D possibly corresponds to TRBD1 (6 bases). The CDR3 length is 18 residues. Deletions cut 5 bases from V and 0 bases from J, with 22 bases between. CDR1 and CDR2 from the germline V gene are SEHNR and FQNEAQ (reference sequence).

This chain links TRBV18 with TRBJ1-1; no clear D gene. Germline V gene data show CDR1 as KGHSH and CDR2 as LQKENI. The CDR3 sequence is 14 residues long. V shed 3 bases and J shed 0 bases, with 8 bases lying between them. The CDR3 protein is CASSPPGLNTEAFF. As DNA, the CDR3 is TGTGCCAGCTCACCTCCGGGGTTGAACACTGAAGCTTTCTTT.

V gene TRBV5-1 combines with J gene TRBJ2-6; 10 bases match TRBD2. V was clipped by 0 bases and J by 3 bases; unmatched bases: 0. The CDR3 spans 16 residues. Germline V gene data show CDR1 as SGHRS and CDR2 as YFSETQ. The DNA of the CDR3 is TGCGCCAGCAGCTTGGGACTAGCGGGTGGGGCCAACGTCCTGACTTTC. Amino acids: CASSLGLAGGANVLTF.

This chain uses TRBV29-1 with TRBJ2-3; tentatively, D is TRBD1 (6 bases). This CDR3 spans 15 amino acids. V was trimmed by 7 bases and J by 0 bases, leaving 17 bases between them. CDR1 is SQVTM, CDR2 ANQGSEA, per germline. The CDR3 region is CSASPDSHSTDTQYF. CDR3 DNA sequence: TGCAGCGCATCACCGGACAGCCATAGCACAGATACGCAGTATTTT.

The V call is TRBV27, the J call TRBJ2-7, with 7 bases matching TRBD1. There are 14 residues in the CDR3. The germline CDR1 and CDR2 sequences are MNHEY and SMNVEV (reference sequence). V dropped 4 bases and J dropped 3; count of bases not matched to a gene: 6. This CDR3 reads CASSSRGRFYEQYF. The CDR3 DNA reads TGTGCCAGCAGTTCAAGGGGGCGCTTCTACGAGCAGTACTTC.

Only one count was recorded for this clone. The chain carries TRBV7-8 and TRBJ2-7; weak D call: TRBD1 (6 bases). From germline, CDR1 is SGHVS and CDR2 FQNEAQ. The CDR3 runs to 13 residues. The V end was cut by 5 bases, the J end by 5 bases, with 13 bases between. The CDR3 nucleotides are TGTGCCAGCAGCAAAAAAGAGGGGGACGAGCAGTACTTC. Amino acid sequence: CASSKKEGDEQYF.

In its sample, this clone was seen once. V gene TRBV9 combines with J gene TRBJ2-1, with 15 bases fitting TRBD2. The length of the CDR3 is 15 residues. CDR1 is SGDLS and CDR2 is YYNGEE in the germline V gene. V dropped 3 bases and J dropped 9; count of bases not matched to a gene: 4. This CDR3 reads CASSAGTSGRSEQFF. The CDR3 DNA is TGTGCCAGCAGCGCTGGGACTAGCGGGAGGTCTGAGCAGTTCTTC.

The chain links TRBV5-5 to TRBJ1-3; 7 bases agree with TRBD1. The CDR3 contains 19 residues. The ends lost 3 bases at V and 2 bases at J; junction bases unmatched: 17. Germline lookup yields CDR1 SGHKS and CDR2 YYEKEE (reference sequence). The CDR3 here is CASSSPPQQGSNPGNTIYF. CDR3 coding DNA: TGTGCCAGCAGCTCCCCCCCCCAACAGGGGTCCAACCCTGGAAACACCATATATTTT.

The chain's CDR3 is CAWSTGEGETQYF. The CDR3, as DNA: TGTGCCTGGAGTACGGGAGAGGGAGAGACCCAGTACTTC. The chain is built from TRBV30 and TRBJ2-5, with a tentative D call TRBD2 (6 bases). This CDR3 has 13 amino acids. Trimming stripped 2 bases from V and 4 bases from J, with 11 bases between. Per the germline V gene, CDR1 is GTSNPN and CDR2 is SVGIG (reference sequence). The whole variable domain, filled in from reference TRBV30 and TRBJ2-5, reads SQTIHQWPATLVQPVGSPLSLECTVEGTSNPNLYWYRQAAGRGLQLLFYSVGIGQISSEVPQNLSASRPQDRQFILSSKKLLLSDSGFYLCAWSTGEGETQYFGPGTRLLVL.

The chain links TRBV18 to TRBJ1-1; D is possibly TRBD1 (5 bases). The V end lost 3 bases, the J end lost 10 bases, and 9 bases lay between the germline ends. The CDR3 extends over 11 amino acids. Germline values: CDR1 KGHSH, CDR2 LQKENI. This chain's CDR3 is CASSPDRGAFF. The CDR3 DNA reads as TGTGCCAGCTCACCCGACAGAGGAGCTTTCTTT.

The chain is built from TRBV11-2 and TRBJ1-2, with D possibly being TRBD1 (5 bases). The CDR3 runs 16 residues. From germline, CDR1 is SGHAT and CDR2 FQNNGV. Trimming left V 4 bases short and J 4 bases short, with 19 bases between. DNA of the CDR3: TGTGCCAGCAGCTCCGAGCGCGTACAGGAGATCTATGGCTACACCTTC. Its protein product is CASSSERVQEIYGYTF.

The rearrangement links TRBV28 to TRBJ2-4; TRBD2 might be the D (6 bases). The germline CDR1 and CDR2 sequences are MDHEN and SYDVKM. The CDR3 is made up of 12 amino acids. The CDR3 loop reads CATNQGGNIQYF. The CDR3 coding sequence is TGTGCGACCAATCAGGGAGGAAACATTCAGTACTTC.

This clone was picked up one time. V and J are TRBV6-6 and TRBJ2-2; no firm D call. Germline V lookup: CDR1 MNHNY, CDR2 SVGAGI (reference sequence). The CDR3 runs 16 residues. Trimming pared 4 bases from V and 0 bases from J, leaving 12 bases between. CDR3 sequence reads: CASSSLQITNTGELFF. CDR3 nucleotide sequence: TGTGCCAGCAGTTCGCTTCAGATAACGAACACCGGGGAGCTGTTTTTT.

This clone occurred a few times. The J gene is TRBJ2-5, the V gene TRBV6-1; TRBD2 aligns across 13 bases. This CDR3 is built from 15 residues. Germline V gene lookup returns CDR1 MNHNS and CDR2 SASEGT. V shed 6 bases, J shed 0 bases, and the junction held 1 base outside the gene matches. The CDR3 loop reads CASRGLAGDQETQYF. The CDR3 DNA sequence: TGTGCCAGCAGAGGACTAGCGGGAGACCAAGAGACCCAGTACTTC.

This chain uses TRBV5-8 with TRBJ1-1; 9 positions match TRBD1. Germline V gene data show CDR1 as SGHTS and CDR2 as YDEGEE. V dropped 4 bases and J dropped 5; count of bases not matched to a gene: 9. The CDR3 has 15 residues. CDR3: CASSTLQGAMTEAFF. For the CDR3, the DNA is TGTGCCAGCAGCACCTTACAGGGGGCAATGACTGAAGCTTTCTTT. Supplemented by reference TRBV5-8 and TRBJ1-1, the full variable domain reads EAGVTQSPTHLIKTRGQQATLRCSPISGHTSVYWYQQALGLGLQFLLWYDEGEERNRGNFPPRFSGRQFPNYSSELNVNALELEDSALYLCASSTLQGAMTEAFFGQGTRLTVV.

The rearrangement links TRBV28 to TRBJ1-4; the D gene is possibly TRBD1 (5 bases). Trimming removed 6 bases from V and 3 bases from J, with 11 bases in between. This CDR3 is 14 amino acids long. Germline V gene lookup returns CDR1 MDHEN and CDR2 SYDVKM. The CDR3 bases are TGTGCCAGCAGGCCTGGGGGGTCTAATGAAAAACTGTTTTTT. Protein: CASRPGGSNEKLFF.

The V gene is TRBV15, the J gene TRBJ2-3, with 9 positions matching TRBD2. The germline CDR1 and CDR2 sequences are LNHNV and YYDKDF (reference sequence). The ends lost 5 bases at V and 3 bases at J; junction bases unmatched: 12. CDR3 size: 17 residues. The CDR3 sequence: CATSGSTSGPGTDTQYF. CDR3 nucleotide sequence: TGTGCCACCAGCGGGTCGACTAGCGGACCTGGGACAGATACGCAGTATTTT.

The chain carries TRBV18 and TRBJ2-6; 11 bases are shared with TRBD1. Per the germline V gene, CDR1 is KGHSH and CDR2 is LQKENI. V trimming: 6 bases; J trimming: 0 bases; junction bases outside the gene matches: 10. CDR3 length: 19 amino acids. The CDR3 DNA follows: TGTGCCAGCTCCCTAGAGGACAGGGGGCCTGACTCTGGGGCCAACGTCCTGACTTTC. Translated, it gives CASSLEDRGPDSGANVLTF.

This sequence joins TRBV28 and TRBJ2-5; 11 bases match TRBD2. This CDR3 comprises 15 residues. Trimming took 2 bases from V and 5 from J; bases not matched to a gene: 4. CDR1 and CDR2 (germline): MDHEN, SYDVKM. DNA of the CDR3: TGTGCCAGCAGTTTAAGACTAGCGGGACTGGAGACCCAGTACTTC. It yields the protein CASSLRLAGLETQYF.

The chain links TRBV5-6 to TRBJ1-1; D gene unclear. Germline V gene sequence: CDR1 SGHDT, CDR2 YYEEEE. V was shortened by 1 base and J by 7 bases, with 17 bases between the two germline ends. The CDR3 sequence is 15 residues long. Written as DNA, the CDR3 is TGTGCCAGCAGCTTGCGGTCGACATCTGGGTATGAAGCTTTCTTT. Translating gives CASSLRSTSGYEAFF.

The rearrangement joins TRBV7-2 to TRBJ2-1, with 13 bases that match TRBD2. The germline gives CDR1 SGHTA, CDR2 FQGNSA. This CDR3 comprises 13 residues. The ends lost 5 bases at V and 10 bases at J; junction bases unmatched: 2. The CDR3 protein is CASSPGLAGEQFF. The CDR3 region has the DNA TGTGCCAGCAGCCCGGGACTAGCGGGAGAGCAGTTCTTC.

CDR3 DNA: TGCGCCAGCAGCTCAGACTCCTACGAGCAGTACTTC. This sequence encodes CASSSDSYEQYF. The gene calls are TRBV5-1 and TRBJ2-7; D is unresolved. Germline assignment: CDR1 SGHRS and CDR2 YFSETQ. V shed 3 bases and J shed 0 bases, with 4 bases lying between them. The CDR3 is made up of 12 amino acids.

The CDR3 loop reads CASSRGQGETQYF. The CDR3, as DNA: TGTGCCAGCAGTAGGGGACAGGGCGAGACCCAGTACTTC. V is TRBV7-2 and J is TRBJ2-5, with 9 bases that match TRBD1. CDR1 is SGHTA, CDR2 FQGNSA, per germline. The CDR3 has 13 amino acids. After removal of 6 bases from V and 5 bases from J, the junction contained 4 bases not matched to a gene.

V gene TRBV11-2 combines with J gene TRBJ1-2; D uncertain. This CDR3 comprises 11 residues. From germline, CDR1 is SGHAT and CDR2 FQNNGV. The V end lost 5 bases, the J end lost 8 bases, and 9 bases lay between the germline ends. The CDR3 loop is CASSRRNGYTF. The CDR3 DNA follows: TGTGCCAGCAGCAGGAGAAACGGCTACACCTTC.